The clone carrying this T cell receptor (beta chain) was detected once. Its antigen is as yet unknown. This sample is drawn from a study of a mutant IDH1 vaccine in newly diagnosed glioma. Clones were read by immunoSEQ multiplex PCR, and TCRdb kept only the in-frame ones, dropping some. The sample includes tens of thousands of clones, 85% to 90% of them seen just once. Specified time point: week 11, during vaccination. Vaccinated patients received 300 ug of mutant IDH1 20-mer peptide per dose, with topical imiquimod. This clonotype originated in a young man with glioma. The sample here was PBMCs, taken from a glioma patient whose treatment included an IDH1 peptide vaccine.

The CDR3 DNA reads as TGTGCCAGTAGTGCCCGCCGCTATGGCTACACCTTC. Its protein product is CASSARRYGYTF. The chain carries TRBV19 and TRBJ1-2; D gene ambiguous. V lost 5 bases and J lost 4, with 8 bases in between. The germline V gene encodes CDR1 LNHDA and CDR2 SQIVND (reference sequence). This CDR3 has 12 residues.